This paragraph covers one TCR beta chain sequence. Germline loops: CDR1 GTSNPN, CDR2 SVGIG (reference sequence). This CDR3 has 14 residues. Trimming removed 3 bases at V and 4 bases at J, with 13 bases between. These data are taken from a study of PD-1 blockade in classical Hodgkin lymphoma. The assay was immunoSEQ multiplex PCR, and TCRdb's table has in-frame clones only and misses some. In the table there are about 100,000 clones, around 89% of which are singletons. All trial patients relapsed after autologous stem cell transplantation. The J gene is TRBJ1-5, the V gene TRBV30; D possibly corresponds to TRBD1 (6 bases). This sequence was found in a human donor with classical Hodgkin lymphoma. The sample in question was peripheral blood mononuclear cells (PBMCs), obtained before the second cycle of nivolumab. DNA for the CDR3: TGTGCCTGGAGGGCAGGGGCCGGGAATCAGCCCCAGCATTTT. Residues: CAWRAGAGNQPQHF.